The subject of this entry is one TCR beta chain. Antigen unknown. Patients selected for sequencing had displayed CD8+CD57+ cell expansion by flow cytometry. There were no patients without severe acquired aplastic anemia. All patients were therapy-naive when blood was sampled. The study profiled TCR beta VDJ and CDR3 using genomic DNA as template. TCRdb reanalysed the reads using MiXCR and keeps one entry per CDR3 protein. Here the sample spans around 50,000 distinct CDR3 sequences, around 50% being singletons. The data are from a study of CD8+CD57+ T cells in acquired aplastic anemia. Overall study results and limits: Overlap between patients and controls comprised almost 30 CD8+ CDR3 sequences. Significance was not reached for CD8+ Simpson's diversity between patients and controls.

Material: sorted CD4+, CD8+, or CD8+CD57+ T cells (not recorded which) from PBMCs. The source is a human donor with aplastic anemia.

Here the CDR3 reads CASSGMDEQYF. CDR3 in DNA: TGTGCCAGCAGTGGAATGGACGAGCAGTACTTC. The chain couples TRBV2 to TRBJ2-7; D is unclear. Trimming cost V 4 bases and J 5 bases, with 6 bases left between them. This CDR3 region has 11 residues. CDR1 SNHLY and CDR2 FYNNEI come from the germline V gene. The variable domain in full, completed from reference TRBV2 and TRBJ2-7, reads EPEVTQTPSHQVTQMGQEVILRCVPISNHLYFYWYRQILGQKVEFLVSFYNNEISEKSEIFDDQFSVERPDGSNFTLKIRSTKLEDSAMYFCASSGMDEQYFGPGTRLTVT.